A selection of T cell receptor beta chains follows, all from one sample in a study of molecular identifiers for immune sequencing clone quantification. TCRdb reprocessed the PCR reads with MiXCR, giving one entry per CDR3 protein. Among more than 450,000 distinct CDR3 sequences listed, about 25% were seen once. The specimen sequenced was naive CD8+ T cells from blood, with Jurkat cell RNA spiked in. These receptors were taken from a human donor in good health. Some libraries in this study had Jurkat cell RNA spiked in. CDR3s include the opening cysteine and the closing phenylalanine or tryptophan. D genes are given only for firm matches. Some rows mark clone size as missing; the rest say once, few, many or name a class of expanded clone.

abundance: many; d_gene: .; j_gene: TRBJ2-6; v_gene: TRBV7-8; CDR3aa: CASSLSAPGANVLTF; CDR3nt: TGTGCCAGCAGCTTATCTGCCCCTGGGGCCAACGTCCTGACTTTC
abundance: .; d_gene: .; j_gene: TRBJ2-7; v_gene: TRBV7-2; CDR3aa: CASSLGQGWGEQYF; CDR3nt: TGTGCCAGCAGCTTAGGTCAAGGCTGGGGCGAGCAGTACTTC
abundance: many; d_gene: TRBD1; j_gene: TRBJ2-3; v_gene: TRBV2; CDR3aa: CATFPERGLGTDTQYF; CDR3nt: TGTGCCACCTTTCCTGAGAGGGGGCTAGGCACAGATACGCAGTATTTT
abundance: many; d_gene: .; j_gene: TRBJ2-4; v_gene: TRBV30; CDR3aa: CAWGLPLAKNIQYF; CDR3nt: TGTGCCTGGGGCCTGCCACTAGCCAAAAACATTCAGTACTTC
abundance: .; d_gene: .; j_gene: TRBJ1-1; v_gene: TRBV23-1; CDR3aa: CASSLRYNTEAFF; CDR3nt: TGCGCCAGCAGTCTTAGGTATAACACTGAAGCTTTCTTT
abundance: .; d_gene: .; j_gene: TRBJ2-5; v_gene: TRBV28; CDR3aa: CASNDGGPQETQYF; CDR3nt: TGTGCCAGCAATGACGGCGGGCCTCAAGAGACCCAGTACTTC
abundance: few; d_gene: TRBD1; j_gene: TRBJ2-7; v_gene: TRBV7-9; CDR3aa: CASSSWDRGYEQYF; CDR3nt: TGTGCCAGCAGCTCCTGGGACAGGGGGTACGAGCAGTACTTC
abundance: .; d_gene: TRBD1; j_gene: TRBJ2-7; v_gene: TRBV19; CDR3aa: CASNEGASNEQYF; CDR3nt: TGTGCCAGTAATGAGGGGGCCTCTAACGAGCAGTACTTC
abundance: .; d_gene: TRBD2; j_gene: TRBJ2-1; v_gene: TRBV5-4; CDR3aa: CASSLVPSGRASYNEQFF; CDR3nt: TGTGCCAGCAGCTTGGTACCTAGCGGGAGGGCCTCCTACAATGAGCAGTTCTTC
abundance: .; d_gene: .; j_gene: TRBJ2-1; v_gene: TRBV27; CDR3aa: CASNNIRGVGDNEQFF; CDR3nt: TGTGCCAGCAATAACATCCGGGGAGTAGGGGACAATGAGCAGTTCTTC
abundance: few; d_gene: TRBD1; j_gene: TRBJ1-4; v_gene: TRBV15; CDR3aa: CATSRVKGAGEKLFF; CDR3nt: TGTGCCACCAGCAGAGTCAAGGGGGCGGGCGAAAAACTGTTTTTT
abundance: .; d_gene: .; j_gene: TRBJ1-1; v_gene: TRBV27; CDR3aa: CASSPYPTVPREAFF; CDR3nt: TGTGCCAGCAGTCCATACCCGACAGTACCCCGAGAAGCTTTCTTT
abundance: .; d_gene: TRBD1; j_gene: TRBJ2-7; v_gene: TRBV7-2; CDR3aa: CASSSGQGVAYEQYF; CDR3nt: TGTGCCAGCAGCTCGGGACAGGGGGTCGCCTACGAGCAGTACTTC
abundance: many; d_gene: .; j_gene: TRBJ2-5; v_gene: TRBV4-1; CDR3aa: CASSQEDDPGRTSF; CDR3nt: TGCGCCAGCAGCCAAGAGGACGACCCGGGACGTACTAGCTTC
abundance: few; d_gene: TRBD1; j_gene: TRBJ1-1; v_gene: TRBV27; CDR3aa: CASSLMGVTGGGTEAFF; CDR3nt: TGTGCCAGCAGTTTAATGGGGGTGACAGGGGGTGGCACTGAAGCTTTCTTT
abundance: .; d_gene: TRBD1; j_gene: TRBJ2-5; v_gene: TRBV7-6; CDR3aa: CASSPVGQGGETQCF; CDR3nt: TGTGCCAGCAGCCCGGTCGGACAGGGCGGCGAGACCCAGTGCTTC
abundance: .; d_gene: TRBD2; j_gene: TRBJ2-3; v_gene: TRBV9; CDR3aa: CASSVQAGADTQYF; CDR3nt: TGTGCCAGCAGCGTACAAGCGGGGGCCGATACGCAGTATTTT
abundance: few; d_gene: TRBD2; j_gene: TRBJ2-5; v_gene: TRBV20-1; CDR3aa: CSARQGRLAGGPQGTQYF; CDR3nt: TGCAGTGCTAGACAGGGGCGGCTAGCGGGAGGCCCCCAAGGAACCCAGTACTTC
abundance: .; d_gene: .; j_gene: TRBJ1-2; v_gene: TRBV10-3; CDR3aa: CAISESIPVQGNYGYTF; CDR3nt: TGTGCCATCAGTGAGTCGATCCCGGTCCAGGGTAACTATGGCTACACCTTC
abundance: few; d_gene: TRBD2; j_gene: TRBJ2-7; v_gene: TRBV19; CDR3aa: CASSIAGGRGHGEQYF; CDR3nt: TGTGCCAGTAGTATTGCGGGGGGCAGGGGTCACGGCGAGCAGTACTTC
abundance: many; d_gene: TRBD1; j_gene: TRBJ2-2; v_gene: TRBV29-1; CDR3aa: CSVGGGQGNTGELFF; CDR3nt: TGCAGCGTTGGGGGGGGACAGGGGAACACCGGGGAGCTGTTTTTT
abundance: .; d_gene: .; j_gene: TRBJ2-7; v_gene: TRBV5-6; CDR3aa: CASSLEPTEQYF; CDR3nt: TGTGCCAGCAGCTTAGAGCCCACCGAGCAGTACTTC
abundance: few; d_gene: .; j_gene: TRBJ2-5; v_gene: TRBV11-2; CDR3aa: CASSPRGTYQETQYF; CDR3nt: TGTGCCAGCAGCCCCAGGGGAACGTACCAAGAGACCCAGTACTTC
abundance: many; d_gene: .; j_gene: TRBJ2-7; v_gene: TRBV5-5; CDR3aa: CASSLDRQGIYEQYF; CDR3nt: TGTGCCAGCAGCTTGGATCGGCAGGGAATCTACGAGCAGTACTTC
abundance: few; d_gene: TRBD2; j_gene: TRBJ2-2; v_gene: TRBV24-1; CDR3aa: CATSDWGGSATGELFF; CDR3nt: TGTGCCACCAGTGATTGGGGAGGGTCGGCCACCGGGGAGCTGTTTTTT
abundance: .; d_gene: .; j_gene: TRBJ1-5; v_gene: TRBV12-3/TRBV12-4; CDR3aa: CASSFYRNQPQHF; CDR3nt: TGTGCCAGCAGTTTTTACCGCAATCAGCCCCAGCATTTT
abundance: few; d_gene: .; j_gene: TRBJ2-2; v_gene: TRBV11-2; CDR3aa: CASSYHPPGRAGELFF; CDR3nt: TGTGCCAGCAGCTACCACCCTCCTGGTCGGGCCGGGGAGCTGTTTTTT
abundance: few; d_gene: TRBD2; j_gene: TRBJ2-1; v_gene: TRBV7-2; CDR3aa: CASSFLGLADYEQFF; CDR3nt: TGTGCCAGCAGCTTCCTGGGGCTAGCGGATTATGAGCAGTTCTTC
abundance: few; d_gene: .; j_gene: TRBJ2-7; v_gene: TRBV3-1; CDR3aa: CASSQDQRAYEQYF; CDR3nt: TGTGCCAGCAGCCAAGATCAGAGGGCTTACGAGCAGTACTTC
abundance: .; d_gene: TRBD2; j_gene: TRBJ2-3; v_gene: TRBV2; CDR3aa: CASSGTLASWTDTQYF; CDR3nt: TGTGCCAGCAGTGGAACACTAGCGTCTTGGACAGATACGCAGTATTTT
abundance: many; d_gene: .; j_gene: TRBJ2-3; v_gene: TRBV9; CDR3aa: CASSGSFKDTQYF; CDR3nt: TGTGCCAGCAGCGGATCGTTTAAGGATACGCAGTATTTT
abundance: many; d_gene: TRBD2; j_gene: TRBJ2-1; v_gene: TRBV6-5; CDR3aa: CASSLTSGSSHEQFF; CDR3nt: TGTGCCAGCAGTCTTACTAGCGGGAGTAGCCATGAGCAGTTCTTC
abundance: .; d_gene: .; j_gene: TRBJ2-3; v_gene: TRBV6-5; CDR3aa: CASSPPGGDTDTQYF; CDR3nt: TGTGCCAGCAGTCCACCAGGGGGGGACACAGATACGCAGTATTTT
abundance: .; d_gene: .; j_gene: TRBJ2-7; v_gene: TRBV2; CDR3aa: CASKESWSFYEQYF; CDR3nt: TGTGCCAGCAAGGAGTCGTGGTCCTTCTACGAGCAGTACTTC
abundance: few; d_gene: TRBD2; j_gene: TRBJ2-1; v_gene: TRBV19; CDR3aa: CASSGGNNEQFF; CDR3nt: TGTGCCAGTAGCGGGGGGAACAATGAGCAGTTCTTC
abundance: .; d_gene: .; j_gene: TRBJ1-1; v_gene: TRBV9; CDR3aa: CASSRDGGELGTEAFF; CDR3nt: TGTGCCAGCAGCAGGGACGGGGGGGAGCTTGGCACTGAAGCTTTCTTT
abundance: many; d_gene: .; j_gene: TRBJ2-5; v_gene: TRBV7-9; CDR3aa: CASSTRLGRNQETQYF; CDR3nt: TGTGCCAGCAGCACCCGACTAGGAAGAAACCAAGAGACCCAGTACTTC
abundance: once; d_gene: .; j_gene: TRBJ2-5; v_gene: TRBV7-9; CDR3aa: CARSSTRAPKAPQYF; CDR3nt: TGTGCCCGCAGCTCTACCCGGGCCCCGAAAGCGCCCCAGTACTTC
abundance: .; d_gene: .; j_gene: TRBJ1-2; v_gene: TRBV15; CDR3aa: CATSRDSLRGYGYTF; CDR3nt: TGTGCCACCAGCAGAGATTCTTTAAGGGGCTATGGCTACACCTTC
abundance: few; d_gene: TRBD1; j_gene: TRBJ2-7; v_gene: TRBV5-6; CDR3aa: CASSLGQSLYEQYF; CDR3nt: TGTGCCAGCAGCCTGGGACAGTCACTCTACGAGCAGTACTTC
abundance: few; d_gene: TRBD2; j_gene: TRBJ2-1; v_gene: TRBV4-3; CDR3aa: CASSQDPSGGHNEQFF; CDR3nt: TGCGCCAGCAGCCAAGATCCTAGCGGGGGCCACAATGAGCAGTTCTTC
abundance: .; d_gene: .; j_gene: TRBJ2-2; v_gene: TRBV20-1; CDR3aa: CIARDEGYANTGELVF; CDR3nt: TGCATTGCTAGAGACGAGGGTTACGCGAACACCGGGGAGCTGGTTTTT
abundance: few; d_gene: .; j_gene: TRBJ2-1; v_gene: TRBV27; CDR3aa: CASSYVGPQPLNNEQFF; CDR3nt: TGTGCCAGCAGCTACGTGGGACCCCAACCTTTAAACAATGAGCAGTTCTTC
abundance: few; d_gene: TRBD2; j_gene: TRBJ2-1; v_gene: TRBV6-6; CDR3aa: CASSFNSGGSTYNEQFF; CDR3nt: TGTGCCAGCAGTTTTAATAGCGGGGGGTCGACATACAATGAGCAGTTCTTC
abundance: .; d_gene: TRBD1; j_gene: TRBJ1-3; v_gene: TRBV25-1; CDR3aa: CASKPGQGNTIYF; CDR3nt: TGTGCCAGCAAACCGGGACAGGGAAACACCATATATTTT
abundance: few; d_gene: .; j_gene: TRBJ2-5; v_gene: TRBV5-1; CDR3aa: CASSLVPAETQYF; CDR3nt: TGCGCCAGCAGCTTGGTTCCCGCAGAGACCCAGTACTTC
abundance: .; d_gene: TRBD2; j_gene: TRBJ2-3; v_gene: TRBV14; CDR3aa: CASSLGAAGSDTQYF; CDR3nt: TGTGCCAGCAGCCTCGGGGCAGCGGGGTCGGATACGCAGTATTTT
abundance: many; d_gene: .; j_gene: TRBJ2-5; v_gene: TRBV29-1; CDR3aa: CSVDPQAVGETQYF; CDR3nt: TGCAGCGTTGATCCCCAGGCAGTAGGAGAGACCCAGTACTTC
abundance: many; d_gene: .; j_gene: TRBJ1-4; v_gene: TRBV27; CDR3aa: CASGAGQVTTNEKLFF; CDR3nt: TGTGCCAGCGGGGCGGGGCAGGTGACAACTAATGAAAAACTGTTTTTT
abundance: .; d_gene: .; j_gene: TRBJ2-5; v_gene: TRBV6-2/TRBV6-3; CDR3aa: CASAPEVQETQYF; CDR3nt: TGTGCCAGCGCCCCAGAAGTACAAGAGACCCAGTACTTC
abundance: few; d_gene: TRBD1; j_gene: TRBJ1-1; v_gene: TRBV27; CDR3aa: CASSRQGAHTEAFF; CDR3nt: TGTGCCAGCAGTAGGCAGGGGGCGCACACTGAAGCTTTCTTT
abundance: many; d_gene: TRBD1; j_gene: TRBJ2-7; v_gene: TRBV7-2; CDR3aa: CASSPTGGPSSYEQYF; CDR3nt: TGTGCCAGCAGCCCCACAGGGGGCCCGAGCTCCTACGAGCAGTACTTC
abundance: many; d_gene: .; j_gene: TRBJ1-4; v_gene: TRBV13; CDR3aa: CASSLWNEKLFF; CDR3nt: TGTGCCAGCAGCTTATGGAATGAAAAACTGTTTTTT